The rows below give T cell receptor beta chains drawn from one sample of a study of blood T cells in healthy people across ages. TCRdb fed the 5' RACE reads into MiXCR, producing one record per CDR3 protein. The data hold more than 1.4 million distinct CDR3 sequences, with roughly 40% observed a single time. Input material: blood. The receptors come from a woman between 18 and 29 years old in good health. The CDR3 runs from the conserved cysteine through the conserved F or W. D genes are given only for firm matches. Size tells how often a clone was seen (once, few, many) or the class of an expanded clone, and some rows leave it out.

j_gene | d_gene | v_gene | abundance | CDR3aa | CDR3nt
TRBJ1-5 | NA | TRBV5-1 | few | CASSLDNYSNQPQHF | TGCGCCAGCAGCTTGGACAACTATAGCAATCAGCCCCAGCATTTT
TRBJ2-7 | NA | TRBV12-3/TRBV12-4 | NA | CASSGGSPREQYF | TGTGCCAGCAGTGGAGGGAGCCCTAGGGAGCAGTACTTC
TRBJ2-1 | TRBD2 | TRBV30 | NA | CAWSGREGSYNEQFF | TGTGCCTGGAGTGGGAGGGAGGGGTCCTACAATGAGCAGTTCTTC
TRBJ1-2 | TRBD1 | TRBV6-5 | once | CAGSSPGKGAGGYTF | TGTGCCGGCAGTTCCCCCGGGAAGGGGGCGGGAGGCTACACCTTC
TRBJ2-3 | TRBD1 | TRBV27 | NA | CASSSTGGGADTQYF | TGTGCCAGCAGCTCGACAGGGGGCGGCGCAGATACGCAGTATTTT
TRBJ2-7 | TRBD2 | TRBV7-2 | NA | CASSLAYGGSEQYF | TGTGCCAGCAGCTTAGCATACGGCGGGAGCGAGCAGTACTTC
TRBJ2-1 | NA | TRBV11-1 | many | CASSPRPYNEQFF | TGTGCCAGCAGCCCTAGGCCGTACAATGAGCAGTTCTTC
TRBJ1-4 | NA | TRBV6-1 | NA | CASSEEGQINEKLFF | TGTGCCAGTAGTGAAGAAGGACAGATTAATGAAAAACTGTTTTTT
TRBJ2-1 | NA | TRBV12-3/TRBV12-4 | NA | CASSHGTLNEQFF | TGTGCCAGCAGCCACGGGACTCTTAATGAGCAGTTCTTC
TRBJ2-7 | NA | TRBV29-1 | NA | CSAATGSFYEQYF | TGCAGCGCTGCGACAGGCTCCTTCTACGAGCAGTACTTC
TRBJ2-5 | TRBD1 | TRBV12-3/TRBV12-4 | NA | CASSPAPERDRQKETQYF | TGTGCCAGCAGTCCCGCGCCGGAGAGGGACAGACAGAAAGAGACCCAGTACTTC
TRBJ1-6 | NA | TRBV7-9 | few | CASSLLVDGPGMASPLHF | TGTGCCAGCAGCTTACTTGTAGACGGCCCCGGCATGGCTTCACCCCTCCACTTT
TRBJ2-7 | NA | TRBV3-1 | NA | CASSPAGAYNEQYF | TGTGCCAGCAGCCCTGCAGGGGCCTACAATGAGCAGTACTTC
TRBJ2-3 | TRBD2 | TRBV7-2 | NA | CASSLVGSGSTDTQYF | TGTGCCAGCAGCTTAGTGGGTAGCGGGAGTACAGATACGCAGTATTTT
TRBJ2-2 | TRBD1 | TRBV7-2 | few | CASSRPTGGTGELFF | TGTGCCAGCAGCCGCCCGACAGGGGGCACCGGGGAGCTGTTTTTT
TRBJ2-7 | NA | TRBV6-5 | NA | CASSYSHLWSSYEQYF | TGTGCCAGCAGTTACTCCCACCTTTGGAGCTCCTACGAGCAGTACTTC
TRBJ2-3 | NA | TRBV2 | NA | CASSEYGEGSTDTQYF | TGTGCCAGCAGTGAATACGGAGAGGGCAGCACAGATACGCAGTATTTT
TRBJ1-5 | NA | TRBV6-1 | few | CASSYVQGLNQPQHF | TGTGCCAGCAGTTACGTGCAGGGGTTGAATCAGCCCCAGCATTTT
TRBJ2-1 | TRBD2 | TRBV3-1 | few | CASSPPSGSIHEQFF | TGTGCCAGCAGCCCCCCTAGCGGGAGTATCCATGAGCAGTTCTTC
TRBJ2-3 | NA | TRBV29-1 | few | CSVENRVADTQYF | TGCAGCGTTGAGAACAGGGTCGCAGATACGCAGTATTTT
TRBJ1-5 | NA | TRBV6-5 | NA | CASSYSPSSQPQHF | TGTGCCAGCAGTTACTCCCCCAGTTCTCAGCCCCAGCATTTT
TRBJ2-5 | NA | TRBV20-1 | once | CSARDTGWLETQYF | TGCAGTGCTAGAGATACCGGGTGGTTAGAGACCCAGTACTTC
TRBJ2-1 | TRBD2 | TRBV11-2 | NA | CASSPNRLAGGPYNEQFF | TGTGCCAGCAGCCCTAACCGCCTAGCGGGGGGGCCCTACAATGAGCAGTTCTTC
TRBJ1-1 | NA | TRBV14 | NA | CASSQWYTEAFF | TGTGCCAGCAGCCAATGGTACACTGAAGCTTTCTTT
TRBJ1-1 | NA | TRBV27 | NA | CASSPTPGVAEAFF | TGTGCCAGCAGTCCCACCCCGGGGGTCGCTGAAGCTTTCTTT
TRBJ1-2 | NA | TRBV7-9 | once | CASSLRWGVGYTF | TGTGCCAGCAGCTTAAGGTGGGGGGTCGGCTACACCTTC
TRBJ2-5 | TRBD2 | TRBV12-3/TRBV12-4 | NA | CASSFRLAGTETQYF | TGTGCCAGCAGTTTCCGACTAGCGGGAACGGAGACCCAGTACTTC
TRBJ2-3 | NA | TRBV27 | NA | CASSVITGDTQYF | TGTGCCAGCAGTGTCATCACAGGGGATACGCAGTATTTT
TRBJ2-1 | TRBD1 | TRBV20-1 | once | CSGGDREVNEQFF | TGCAGTGGAGGGGACAGGGAGGTCAATGAGCAGTTCTTC
TRBJ2-3 | TRBD2 | TRBV6-5 | NA | CASSYGASGSADTQYF | TGTGCCAGCAGTTACGGCGCTAGCGGGAGCGCAGATACGCAGTATTTT
TRBJ2-5 | TRBD2 | TRBV7-8 | NA | CASSPSGRGAQETQYF | TGTGCCAGCAGCCCTAGCGGGAGAGGGGCCCAAGAGACCCAGTACTTC
TRBJ2-1 | NA | TRBV29-1 | few | CSVDASEGGQFF | TGCAGCGTTGATGCAAGCGAGGGAGGGCAGTTCTTC
TRBJ2-7 | NA | TRBV6-6 | NA | CASSYISGDGYEQYF | TGTGCCAGCAGTTACATATCAGGGGACGGCTACGAGCAGTACTTC
TRBJ2-5 | NA | TRBV20-1 | NA | CSALLGQGEGTQYF | TGCAGTGCTCTCCTCGGCCAGGGAGAGGGGACCCAGTACTTC
TRBJ2-3 | NA | TRBV5-1 | NA | CASGRPSASTDTQYF | TGCGCCAGCGGTAGGCCTAGCGCTAGCACAGATACGCAGTATTTT
TRBJ1-2 | NA | TRBV16 | NA | CASSGQSDYGYTF | TGTGCCAGCAGTGGACAGTCGGACTATGGCTACACCTTC
TRBJ2-3 | TRBD1 | TRBV20-1 | few | CSAQTLGQGNTDTQYF | TGCAGTGCCCAGACCCTGGGACAGGGGAACACAGATACGCAGTATTTT